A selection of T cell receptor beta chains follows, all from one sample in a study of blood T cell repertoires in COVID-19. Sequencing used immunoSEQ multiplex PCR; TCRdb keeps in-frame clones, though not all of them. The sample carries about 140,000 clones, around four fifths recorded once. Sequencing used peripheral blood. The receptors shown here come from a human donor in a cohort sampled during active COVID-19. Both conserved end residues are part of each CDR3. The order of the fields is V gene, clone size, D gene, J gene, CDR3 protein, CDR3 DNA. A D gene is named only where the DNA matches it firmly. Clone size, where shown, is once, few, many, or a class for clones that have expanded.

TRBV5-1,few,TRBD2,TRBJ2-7,CASSLVLAGEGQYF,TGCGCCAGCAGCTTGGTTCTAGCGGGAGAGGGGCAGTACTTC
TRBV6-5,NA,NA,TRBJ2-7,CASRGWDYEQYF,TGTGCCAGTAGAGGGTGGGACTACGAGCAGTACTTC
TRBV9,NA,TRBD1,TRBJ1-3,CASSPSQGAKGNTIYF,TGTGCCAGCAGCCCCTCACAGGGGGCGAAGGGAAACACCATATATTTT
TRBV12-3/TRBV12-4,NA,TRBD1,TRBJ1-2,CASRFTGGGYTF,TGTGCCAGCAGATTCACAGGGGGTGGCTACACCTTC
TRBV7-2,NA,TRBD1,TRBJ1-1,CASSLQWTGGEAFF,TGTGCCAGCAGCCTACAGTGGACAGGGGGTGAAGCTTTCTTT
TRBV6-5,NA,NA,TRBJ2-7,CASSTQTYEQYF,TGTGCCAGCAGCACCCAGACCTACGAGCAGTACTTC
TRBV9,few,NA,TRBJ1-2,CASSVADYGYTF,TGTGCCAGCAGCGTAGCTGACTATGGCTACACCTTC
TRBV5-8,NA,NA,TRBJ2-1,CASSSLGGQLIYNEQFF,TGTGCCAGCAGCTCCCTGGGCGGACAGCTCATCTACAATGAGCAGTTCTTC
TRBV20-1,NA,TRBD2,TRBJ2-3,CSASTGLAGGDTQYF,TGCAGTGCTAGTACCGGACTAGCGGGAGGAGATACGCAGTATTTT
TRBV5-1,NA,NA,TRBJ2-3,CASAEGWNTDTQYF,TGCGCCAGCGCGGAGGGGTGGAACACAGATACGCAGTATTTT
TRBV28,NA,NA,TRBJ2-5,CASSRSPVQETQYF,TGTGCCAGCAGTCGATCTCCGGTACAAGAGACCCAGTACTTC
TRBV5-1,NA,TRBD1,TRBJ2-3,CASSVGQGYTDTQYF,TGCGCCAGCAGCGTGGGACAGGGGTATACAGATACGCAGTATTTT
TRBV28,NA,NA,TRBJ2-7,CASRRRGAKYEQYF,TGTGCCAGCAGGCGGCGGGGAGCAAAATACGAGCAGTACTTC
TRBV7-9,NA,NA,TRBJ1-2,CASSFGQTKPYGYTF,TGTGCCAGCAGCTTTGGGCAGACGAAACCCTATGGCTACACCTTC
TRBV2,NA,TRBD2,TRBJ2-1,CASRQGLALGEQFF,TGTGCCAGCAGGCAGGGACTAGCTCTAGGTGAGCAGTTCTTC
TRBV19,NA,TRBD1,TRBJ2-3,CASSIGQGSIDTQYF,TGTGCCAGTAGTATAGGACAGGGGTCAATCGATACGCAGTATTTT
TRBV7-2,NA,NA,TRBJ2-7,CASSPQGLIGYEQYF,TGTGCCAGCAGCCCCCAGGGATTAATAGGCTACGAGCAGTACTTC
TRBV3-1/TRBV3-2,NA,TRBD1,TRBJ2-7,CASSSSSGQSEQYF,TGTGCCAGCAGCTCATCGTCGGGACAGTCCGAGCAGTACTTC
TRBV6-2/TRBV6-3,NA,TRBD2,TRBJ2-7,CASSLTSGSVGSYEQYF,TGTGCCAGCAGCTTGACTAGCGGGAGCGTTGGGTCCTACGAGCAGTACTTC
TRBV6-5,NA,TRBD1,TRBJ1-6,CASSYSGTGTSPLHF,TGTGCCAGCAGTTACTCAGGGACAGGCACTTCACCCCTCCACTTT
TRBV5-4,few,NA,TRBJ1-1,CASSREQGITEAFF,TGTGCCAGCAGCCGAGAACAGGGAATCACTGAAGCTTTCTTT
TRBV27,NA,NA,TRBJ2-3,CASRKTRRDTQYF,TGTGCCAGCAGGAAAACTAGGCGAGATACGCAGTATTTT
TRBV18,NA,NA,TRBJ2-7,CASATGNVYEQYF,TGTGCCAGCGCAACGGGTAATGTGTACGAGCAGTACTTC
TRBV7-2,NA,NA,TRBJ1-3,CASSKTQRDTKGNTIYF,TGTGCCAGCAGCAAAACACAGCGGGACACTAAAGGAAACACCATATATTTT
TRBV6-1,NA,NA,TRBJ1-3,CASSDQVISGNTIYF,TGTGCCAGCAGTGATCAGGTGATATCTGGAAACACCATATATTTT